This T cell receptor beta chain was identified during a study of T cells after somatic rescue of genetic block. The length of the CDR3 is 14 residues. V was clipped by 1 base and J by 2 bases, with 8 bases between them. CDR1 is SEHNR, CDR2 FQNEAQ, per germline (reference sequence). Repertoires were generated with immunoSEQ multiplex PCR, while TCRdb's copy carries only in-frame clones and drops some. Seen here are 9,500 to 15,000 clones, 70% to 75% observed once, and the top ten hold more than 10%. This clone was seen once. Sequencing input: peripheral blood mononuclear cells (PBMCs). J is TRBJ2-5 and V is TRBV7-9; maybe TRBD1 (6 bases). The sequence derives from a boy younger than 18. The CDR3 nucleotides are TGTGCCAGCAGCTTAGGGGGGCCACAAGAGACCCAGTACTTC. Translation: CASSLGGPQETQYF.